This passage covers 31 T cell receptor beta chains from one sample sequenced in a study of response to subunit inactivated influenza vaccine. TCRdb re-derived calls from the RT-PCR reads in MiXCR, one entry per CDR3 protein. The repertoire holds approximately 310,000 distinct CDR3 sequences, with about a fifth as singletons. The source was PBMCs from blood, collected around 22 months after vaccination. The receptor set was obtained from a man aged 45 to 75 who received an inactivated influenza vaccine.

This clonotype was seen more than once but under ten times. The chain uses TRBV7-2 and TRBJ1-2, with no clear D. This CDR3 spans 16 amino acids. Germline V lookup: CDR1 SGHTA, CDR2 FQGNSA. V lost 3 bases and J 4 bases, leaving 18 bases between the germline ends. This chain's CDR3 is CASSFNLQQSLYGYTF. The CDR3 DNA follows: TGTGCCAGCAGCTTCAACCTCCAACAGAGTCTCTATGGCTACACCTTC. The full variable domain, with the rest looked up from reference TRBV7-2 and TRBJ1-2, is GAGVSQSPSNKVTEKGKDVELRCDPISGHTALYWYRQSLGQGLEFLIYFQGNSAPDKSGLPSDRFSAERTGGSVSTLTIQRTQQEDSAVYLCASSFNLQQSLYGYTFGSGTRLTVV.

The rearrangement links TRBV28 to TRBJ2-3, with D tentatively TRBD1 or TRBD2 (5 bases each). This CDR3 contains 15 residues. V was clipped by 5 bases and J by 1 base, with 13 bases between them. Germline V gene lookup returns CDR1 MDHEN and CDR2 SYDVKM. CDR3 protein: CASSPLRGGTDTQYF. CDR3 coding DNA: TGTGCCAGCAGTCCGCTCAGAGGGGGCACAGATACGCAGTATTTT.

This clonotype was observed many times. V is TRBV5-8 and J is TRBJ1-5, with TRBD1 identical over 7 bases. This CDR3 is 15 amino acids long. Trimming took 2 bases from V and 4 from J; bases not matched to a gene: 6. The germline gives CDR1 SGHTS, CDR2 YDEGEE. The CDR3 DNA reads as TGTGCCAGCAGCTTCACAGGGGCGAGGAATCAGCCCCAGCATTTT. Amino acids: CASSFTGARNQPQHF.

This chain joins TRBV4-2 and TRBJ2-5; possible D gene TRBD2, 5 bases. This CDR3 is built from 14 residues. With 0 bases removed from V and 5 bases from J, the gap between germline ends came to 10 bases. CDR1 is LGHNA and CDR2 is YNFKEQ in the germline V gene. The CDR3 DNA reads as TGTGCCAGCAGCCAAGAGAGGGAAGTGGAGACCCAGTACTTC. It is translated as CASSQEREVETQYF.

In this sample, this clonotype turned up many times. The rearrangement links TRBV7-6 to TRBJ1-4; D not resolved. V lost 2 bases and J 7 bases, leaving 11 bases between the germline ends. Germline CDR1 is SGHVS and CDR2 is FNYEAQ. The CDR3 covers 14 residues. CDR3 nucleotides: TGTGCCAGCAGCTTATCGGGGTTCGGTGAAAAACTGTTTTTT. It codes for CASSLSGFGEKLFF. The full variable domain, its missing parts supplied by reference TRBV7-6 and TRBJ1-4, is GAGVSQSPRYKVTKRGQDVALRCDPISGHVSLYWYRQALGQGPEFLTYFNYEAQQDKSGLPNDRFSAERPEGSISTLTIQRTEQRDSAMYRCASSLSGFGEKLFFGSGTQLSVL.

This clonotype was detected a few times. The chain uses TRBV20-1 and TRBJ1-4, with D unresolved. From germline, CDR1 is DFQATT and CDR2 SNEGSKA (reference sequence). V lost 6 bases and J 0 bases, leaving 11 bases between the germline ends. The length of the CDR3 is 14 residues. CDR3 bases: TGCAGTGCAAGGACCGATGCAACTAATGAAAAACTGTTTTTT. Protein: CSARTDATNEKLFF.

The rearrangement links TRBV6-5 to TRBJ1-3, with 7 bases lining up with TRBD1. Germline V CDR1 and CDR2: MNHEY, SVGAGI. This CDR3 region has 17 residues. After removal of 4 bases from V and 0 bases from J, the junction contained 9 bases not matched to a gene. The CDR3: CASSFTPTGNSGNTIYF. The CDR3 region has the DNA TGTGCCAGCAGTTTCACCCCGACAGGGAACTCTGGAAACACCATATATTTT.

This clonotype was found a few times. This rearrangement joins TRBV4-2 to TRBJ2-3; 8 bases line up with TRBD1. Germline values: CDR1 LGHNA, CDR2 YNFKEQ. This CDR3 is built from 16 residues. With V trimmed by 3 bases and J by 6 bases, 11 bases remained unmatched. CDR3 coding DNA: TGTGCCAGCAGCCAGCTGGCGAGACAGGGGATTGATACGCAGTATTTT. It translates to CASSQLARQGIDTQYF.

The rearrangement uses TRBV4-2 and TRBJ2-1; a weak D match, TRBD2 (6 bases). The germline gives CDR1 LGHNA, CDR2 YNFKEQ. The V end was cut by 0 bases, the J end by 10 bases, with 22 bases between. The CDR3 spans 17 residues. Here the CDR3 reads CASSQDFRRVYHIEQFF. CDR3 DNA: TGTGCCAGCAGCCAAGATTTCCGGAGGGTTTATCATATCGAGCAGTTCTTC.

This clonotype was detected a few times. The V call is TRBV29-1, the J call TRBJ2-3, with 10 nucleotides matching TRBD2. The germline V gene has CDR1 SQVTM and CDR2 ANQGSEA. The V and J ends lost 4 bases and 3 bases, in that order; junction bases with no gene match: 10. This CDR3 region has 16 residues. This chain's CDR3 is CSVGATGTSVTDTQYF. The CDR3, as DNA: TGCAGCGTTGGGGCTACAGGGACTAGCGTAACAGATACGCAGTATTTT.

This clonotype was counted between two and nine times. J is TRBJ2-5 and V is TRBV3-1, with 8 bases aligning to TRBD1. Germline loops: CDR1 LGHDT, CDR2 YNNKEL (reference sequence). V lost 3 bases and J lost 5; bases outside the gene matches: 14. This CDR3 has 17 amino acids. In DNA, the CDR3 is TGTGCCAGCAGCCATCCCCTCGGACAGGGAGGTTTGGAGACCCAGTACTTC. It specifies CASSHPLGQGGLETQYF.

The rearrangement joins TRBV6-1 to TRBJ2-6, with a weak D call TRBD1 (6 bases). Trimming stripped 6 bases from V and 0 bases from J, with 12 bases between. This CDR3 spans 16 amino acids. From germline, CDR1 is MNHNS and CDR2 SASEGT. Here the CDR3 reads CASRPTGISGANVLTF. The CDR3 nucleotides are TGTGCCAGCAGGCCAACAGGGATCTCTGGGGCCAACGTCCTGACTTTC.

Of note for this clonotype: No conserved phenylalanine or tryptophan ends this CDR3, so it is likely a read error. The J gene is TRBJ1-4, the V gene TRBV12-3 or TRBV12-4; D is uncertain. This CDR3 comprises 14 residues. Trimming shortened V by 5 bases and J by 5 bases, and 12 bases separated the two germline ends. The CDR3 coding sequence is TGTGCCAGCAGTCCTGCGCTCCCCAATGAAAAACTGTTTGTT. It encodes CASSPALPNEKLFV.

This rearrangement joins TRBV29-1 to TRBJ2-3; unclear D gene. The CDR3 runs to 14 residues. V was pared by 5 bases and J by 2 bases, with 14 bases between. CDR1 is SQVTM, CDR2 ANQGSEA, per germline. The CDR3 region has the DNA TGCAGCGTTCTTATGGCAGACCTCACAGATACGCAGTATTTT. Translated: CSVLMADLTDTQYF.

The CDR3 region has the DNA TGTGCCAGCAGTGATTCGGCAGAGCCGAACACTGAAGCTTTCTTT. Translating gives CASSDSAEPNTEAFF. The genes are TRBV2 and TRBJ1-1; D gene uncertain. V lost 3 bases to trimming and J lost 1 base, with 12 bases between them. Germline CDR1 and CDR2: SNHLY and FYNNEI. The CDR3 consists of 15 residues.

V gene TRBV6-2 or TRBV6-3 combines with J gene TRBJ2-3; 7 bases fit TRBD1. CDR3 length equals 14 residues. J lost 5 bases, V lost 5 bases, and 7 bases had no gene match. In germline, CDR1 is MNHEY, CDR2 SVGEGT. The CDR3 coding sequence is TGTGCCAGCAGTAGCCGACAGGGAAAAGATACGCAGTATTTT. This codes for CASSSRQGKDTQYF.

The chain is built from TRBV20-1 and TRBJ2-3; D gene unclear. CDR1 and CDR2 (germline): DFQATT, SNEGSKA (reference sequence). With 4 bases removed from V and 1 base from J, the gap between germline ends came to 12 bases. This CDR3 comprises 14 residues. The CDR3 bases are TGCAGTGCTAACCCCTTGGAACGCACAGATACGCAGTATTTT. Translating gives CSANPLERTDTQYF.

This clonotype was found many times. Since no conserved phenylalanine or tryptophan closes the CDR3, a read error is the likely cause. No DNA is shown, since the ends of the CDR3 on it are uncertain; the CDR3 is the one TCRdb lists. The rearrangement uses TRBV6-1 and TRBJ1-2. 13 amino acids form the CDR3, both terminal residues included. Germline CDR1 and CDR2: MNHNS and SASEGT. CDR3 region: CASSEMTGYYLPR.

This clonotype appeared a few times. The V gene is TRBV20-1, the J gene TRBJ2-7; 11 nucleotides agree with TRBD2. The CDR3 runs to 13 residues. J lost 1 base, V lost 4 bases, and 0 bases had no gene match. Germline V gene data show CDR1 as DFQATT and CDR2 as SNEGSKA (reference sequence). CDR3 sequence reads: CSATSGRSYEQYF. CDR3 coding DNA: TGCAGTGCTACTAGCGGGAGGTCCTACGAGCAGTACTTC.

The rearrangement uses TRBV7-2 and TRBJ1-1; D may be TRBD1 (6 bases). This CDR3 is built from 20 residues. Germline V gene sequence: CDR1 SGHTA, CDR2 FQGNSA. V gave up 0 bases and J gave up 1 base, with 24 bases separating them. CDR3 DNA sequence: TGTGCCAGCAGCTTAGCTAGGGGCCCACAGGGCGGAGGTAGGAACACTGAAGCTTTCTTT. Its translation is CASSLARGPQGGGRNTEAFF.

The chain is built from TRBV20-1 and TRBJ2-1; TRBD2 matches at 7 bases. The CDR3 has 15 amino acids. Trimming took 3 bases from V and 1 from J; bases not matched to a gene: 6. Per germline, CDR1 DFQATT and CDR2 SNEGSKA (reference sequence). CDR3 sequence reads: CSASLGGESYNEQFF. In DNA form, the CDR3 reads TGCAGTGCTAGTTTGGGGGGGGAGTCCTACAATGAGCAGTTCTTC.

This clonotype appeared many times. The genes are TRBV11-3 and TRBJ1-3; the D gene is possibly TRBD1 (5 bases). The CDR3 is made up of 18 amino acids. The V end was cut by 5 bases, the J end by 0 bases, with 20 bases between. The germline gives CDR1 SGHNT, CDR2 YENEEA. In DNA form, the CDR3 reads TGTGCCAGCAGCGGACTGGGGACGCAGAACCTCTCTGGAAACACCATATATTTT. This translates into CASSGLGTQNLSGNTIYF.

This clonotype was counted only a few times. The chain couples TRBV6-5 to TRBJ2-5, with D unresolved. The germline V and J ends were trimmed by 2 bases and 1 base, with 8 bases remaining between them. Germline values: CDR1 MNHEY, CDR2 SVGAGI. The CDR3 contains 14 residues. The CDR3 sequence: CASSYGWGQETQYF. The DNA of the CDR3 is TGTGCCAGCAGTTACGGGTGGGGCCAAGAGACCCAGTACTTC.

V and J are TRBV20-1 and TRBJ2-3; D is unclear. Germline assignment: CDR1 DFQATT and CDR2 SNEGSKA (reference sequence). Trimming shortened V by 1 base and J by 2 bases, and 7 bases separated the two germline ends. CDR3 length: 13 residues. CDR3: CSARGRFTDTQYF. CDR3 DNA: TGCAGTGCTAGAGGCAGATTCACAGATACGCAGTATTTT.

To note about this clonotype: A much more abundant neighbour one base away suggests this may be a read error. For the CDR3, the DNA is TGTGCCAGCAGCCCACAAGAGAACCAGTACTTC. This encodes CASSPQENQYF. This chain connects TRBV7-6 to TRBJ2-5; no definite D call. This CDR3 is 11 amino acids long. CDR1 SGHVS and CDR2 FNYEAQ come from the germline V gene.

In its sample, this clonotype was seen many times. J is TRBJ1-5 and V is TRBV28, with TRBD1 identical over 8 bases. The J segment lost 6 bases and the V segment lost 2 bases, leaving 6 bases of the junction unmatched. CDR1 MDHEN and CDR2 SYDVKM come from the germline V gene. The CDR3 consists of 15 residues. This CDR3 is CASSLSGTGGQPQHF. The CDR3 DNA reads as TGTGCCAGCAGTTTAAGCGGGACAGGAGGTCAGCCCCAGCATTTT.

This chain connects TRBV2 to TRBJ1-3; 7 bases align to TRBD1. This CDR3 contains 15 residues. After removal of 5 bases from V and 2 bases from J, the junction contained 6 bases not matched to a gene. Per the germline V gene, CDR1 is SNHLY and CDR2 is FYNNEI. The CDR3 bases are TGTGCCAGCAGTCCCGACCAGGGGGCTGGAAACACCATATATTTT. As protein: CASSPDQGAGNTIYF.

V and J are TRBV6-5 and TRBJ2-1; D is unclear. Trimming took off 4 bases at V and 5 bases at J, with 12 bases between the two ends. Germline assignment: CDR1 MNHEY and CDR2 SVGAGI. The CDR3 is made up of 14 amino acids. DNA of the CDR3: TGTGCCAGCAGTTCCGAAAGCGTTAACAATGAGCAGTTCTTC. Protein product: CASSSESVNNEQFF.

This clonotype has a handful of counts. V and J are TRBV4-3 and TRBJ2-2; 9 bases fit TRBD1. Looked up from germline, CDR1 is LGHNA and CDR2 is YSLEER. This CDR3 region has 18 residues. With 0 bases clipped from V and 6 bases from J, the junction kept 11 bases outside the gene matches. CDR3 coding DNA: TGCGCCAGCAGCCAAGATTGGCGGGACAGGGCAATACCCGGGGAGCTGTTTTTT. It yields the protein CASSQDWRDRAIPGELFF.

V and J are TRBV5-6 and TRBJ1-6; 11 nucleotides agree with TRBD1. Looked up from germline, CDR1 is SGHDT and CDR2 is YYEEEE. CDR3 length equals 14 residues. Trimming took 4 bases from V and 10 from J; bases not matched to a gene: 4. DNA of the CDR3: TGTGCCAGCAGCGCGGACAGGGGGCGATCACCCCTCCACTTT. This translates into CASSADRGRSPLHF.

This clonotype occurred many times. V and J are TRBV20-1 and TRBJ1-1, with D possibly TRBD1 on 5 matching bases. V shed 2 bases and J shed 1 base, with 17 bases lying between them. Germline V gene data show CDR1 as DFQATT and CDR2 as SNEGSKA (reference sequence). The CDR3 consists of 16 residues. CDR3 sequence reads: CSARMDIYTPNTEAFF. The CDR3 bases are TGCAGTGCTAGAATGGACATTTATACTCCGAACACTGAAGCTTTCTTT.